One TCR beta chain is described in this entry. The sample belongs to a study of OX40 agonist ivuxolimab in advanced cancers. The data were produced by immunoSEQ multiplex PCR, yet TCRdb's version contains in-frame clones alone and is incomplete. The sample lists fewer than 60,000 clones; around 82% were seen once. This CDR3 region has 14 residues. Germline CDR1 MRHNA, CDR2 SNTAGT. Between the trimmed V and J ends, which lost 7 bases and 1 base, there was a span of 13 bases. This chain uses TRBV6-4 with TRBJ1-1; tentatively, D is TRBD1 (6 bases). The TCR comes from an adult with an advanced solid tumor such as melanoma, head and neck, liver or kidney cancer. The sequencing used CD4+ or CD8+ T cells sorted from blood, collected in a trial of the OX40 agonist ivuxolimab. In DNA, the CDR3 is TGTGCCAGCACCCCGGCAGGGGAGAACACTGAAGCTTTCTTT. It codes for CASTPAGENTEAFF.